These 27 T cell receptor beta chains originate from one sample sequenced in a study of blood T cells in healthy people across ages. Through a sample-barcoded 5' primer and a J-beta primer mix, a second PCR was run for roughly 6 to 12 cycles. TCRdb used MiXCR to reprocess the 5' RACE reads, holding one entry per CDR3 protein. Of under 950,000 distinct CDR3 sequences listed, 22% are singletons. Sequenced input: blood. The receptors shown here come from a man in his 70s in good health.

In this sample, this clonotype turned up many times. This chain links TRBV12-3 or TRBV12-4 with TRBJ1-5, with 11 positions matching TRBD1. The CDR3 loop spans 16 amino acids. V dropped 3 bases and J dropped 6; count of bases not matched to a gene: 7. CDR3 DNA sequence: TGTGCCAGCAGTTTGGGGGCCGGGACAGGGGGTCAGCCCCAGCATTTT. It is translated as CASSLGAGTGGQPQHF.

J is TRBJ1-2 and V is TRBV12-3 or TRBV12-4, with 7 bases matching TRBD1. This CDR3 is 15 amino acids long. V dropped 1 base and J dropped 7; count of bases not matched to a gene: 9. CDR3 amino acids: CASSLGIQTGVGYTF. The CDR3 bases are TGTGCCAGCAGTTTAGGGATACAAACAGGGGTTGGCTACACCTTC.

The J gene is TRBJ2-6, the V gene TRBV20-1; D remains ambiguous. There are 14 residues in the CDR3. Germline assignment: CDR1 DFQATT and CDR2 SNEGSKA (reference sequence). Trimming stripped 6 bases from V and 1 base from J, with 10 bases between. The CDR3 is CSAPDGSGANVLTF. CDR3 in DNA: TGCAGTGCCCCGGACGGTTCTGGGGCCAACGTCCTGACTTTC.

This clonotype turned up a few times. The chain couples TRBV5-1 to TRBJ1-1, with TRBD1 identical over 7 bases. There are 14 residues in the CDR3. Per germline, CDR1 SGHRS and CDR2 YFSETQ. J lost 1 base, V lost 4 bases, and 4 bases had no gene match. As DNA, the CDR3 is TGCGCCAGCAGCACGGGACAGACGAACACTGAAGCTTTCTTT. Translated: CASSTGQTNTEAFF.

The V call is TRBV13, the J call TRBJ2-3; D ambiguous. Germline V gene lookup returns CDR1 PRHDT and CDR2 FYEKMQ (reference sequence). Deletions cut 5 bases from V and 2 bases from J, with 11 bases between. This CDR3 is built from 14 residues. In DNA form, the CDR3 reads TGTGCCAGCAGCCATGGGCCACCCACAGATACGCAGTATTTT. As protein: CASSHGPPTDTQYF.

This chain joins TRBV27 and TRBJ1-1, with 7 bases lining up with TRBD1. The CDR3 loop spans 15 amino acids. V lost 4 bases to trimming and J lost 6 bases; unmatched junction nucleotides: 11. Germline lookup yields CDR1 MNHEY and CDR2 SMNVEV (reference sequence). DNA for the CDR3: TGTGCCAGCAGTTCGAAGGGGGCGCCGAGGGCTGAAGCTTTCTTT. Translation: CASSSKGAPRAEAFF.

This clonotype was observed a few times. The rearrangement joins TRBV3-1 to TRBJ1-5; TRBD1 might be the D (5 bases). CDR1 and CDR2 from the germline V gene are LGHDT and YNNKEL (reference sequence). This CDR3 has 14 amino acids. The V and J ends lost 3 bases and 3 bases respectively, with 9 bases between them. The CDR3 DNA reads TGTGCCAGCAGCCATGAGGGGCCCAATCAGCCCCAGCATTTT. It specifies CASSHEGPNQPQHF.

The chain is built from TRBV5-1 and TRBJ1-2; D is uncertain. Germline loops: CDR1 SGHRS, CDR2 YFSETQ. This CDR3 is 16 amino acids long. V lost 0 bases and J lost 4, with 16 bases in between. CDR3 in amino acids: CASSLAETAFGYGYTF. CDR3 DNA: TGCGCCAGCAGCTTGGCCGAGACGGCCTTTGGCTATGGCTACACCTTC.

This clonotype was observed a handful of times. J is TRBJ2-1 and V is TRBV7-8; 8 nucleotides align to TRBD1. The J call could be wrong; TRBJ2-7 is a better fit for the DNA end. Per the germline V gene, CDR1 is SGHVS and CDR2 is FQNEAQ. The length of the CDR3 is 15 residues. The CDR3 region has the DNA TGTGCCAGCAGCTTAGTGGCCAGGGGGCTTTACGAGCAGTACGTC. Translated, it gives CASSLVARGLYEQYV.

This clonotype came up a few times. The V gene is TRBV3-1, the J gene TRBJ2-2; unclear D gene. The CDR3 runs to 12 residues. The V and J ends lost 4 bases and 7 bases respectively, with 7 bases between them. Germline V gives CDR1 LGHDT, CDR2 YNNKEL (reference sequence). In DNA, the CDR3 is TGTGCCAGCAGCCGCCCTATCGGGGAGCTGTTTTTT. It yields the protein CASSRPIGELFF.

The chain has TRBV6-5 and TRBJ1-3; possibly TRBD1 for D (6 bases). Germline V gene data show CDR1 as MNHEY and CDR2 as SVGAGI. With 6 bases removed from V and 0 bases from J, the gap between germline ends came to 9 bases. The CDR3 covers 14 residues. The CDR3 loop reads CASRRGGSGNTIYF. DNA for the CDR3: TGTGCCAGCAGGAGGGGGGGCTCTGGAAACACCATATATTTT.

This chain links TRBV5-1 with TRBJ1-1; D perhaps matches TRBD1 (5 bases). This CDR3 is built from 15 residues. Germline V gene sequence: CDR1 SGHRS, CDR2 YFSETQ. V was trimmed by 0 bases and J by 11 bases, leaving 20 bases between them. This chain's CDR3 is CASSLGPPTGGTAFF. The CDR3, as DNA: TGCGCCAGCAGCTTGGGGCCACCTACAGGAGGAACGGCTTTCTTT.

This clonotype was picked up one time. The chain recombines TRBV6-5 with TRBJ1-3; D call uncertain. The CDR3 contains 14 residues. The germline V and J ends were trimmed by 8 bases and 7 bases, with 18 bases remaining between them. Germline loops: CDR1 MNHEY, CDR2 SVGAGI. CDR3 nucleotides: TGTGCCAGCTGGAGGGTAGGGATCGGCAACACCATATATTTT. Encoded protein: CASWRVGIGNTIYF.

This sequence joins TRBV3-1 and TRBJ2-5; TRBD2 is a possible D gene (6 bases). TRBJ2-1 matches the DNA end more closely, so the J call is doubtful. Per the germline V gene, CDR1 is LGHDT and CDR2 is YNNKEL (reference sequence). The CDR3 runs to 13 residues. The CDR3 loop reads CASSPPGVHEQFF. The DNA for the CDR3 is TGTGCCAGCAGTCCCCCGGGGGTGCATGAGCAGTTCTTC.

The rearrangement links TRBV5-1 to TRBJ2-3; no clear D. CDR3 length equals 16 residues. The V gene's germline CDR1 is SGHRS and CDR2 YFSETQ. Trimming removed 0 bases from V and 3 bases from J, with 14 bases in between. The CDR3 nucleotides read TGCGCCAGCAGCTTGGAAGGCGCCTCTAGGACAGATACGCAGTATTTT. The encoded protein is CASSLEGASRTDTQYF. Full variable domain (outside the CDR3, taken from reference TRBV5-1 and TRBJ2-3): KAGVTQTPRYLIKTRGQQVTLSCSPISGHRSVSWYQQTPGQGLQFLFEYFSETQRNKGNFPGRFSGRQFSNSRSEMNVSTLELGDSALYLCASSLEGASRTDTQYFGPGTRLTVL.

V usage is TRBV9 and J usage is TRBJ1-5, with no clear D. The ends were cut back, 0 bases at V and 4 bases at J, with 8 bases in the middle. The germline gives CDR1 SGDLS, CDR2 YYNGEE. The CDR3 covers 14 residues. The CDR3 DNA reads TGTGCCAGCAGCGTAGAGAGTGGGAATCAGCCCCAGCATTTT. This gives the protein CASSVESGNQPQHF.

This clonotype came up once. The chain carries TRBV3-1 and TRBJ2-7; 11 nucleotides match TRBD1. TRBJ2-1 explains the end of the DNA better; the J call may be wrong. Germline loops: CDR1 LGHDT, CDR2 YNNKEL (reference sequence). This CDR3 is built from 16 residues. This CDR3 reads CASSQDSRTGGDEQFF. CDR3 bases: TGTGCCAGCAGCCAAGATTCGAGGACAGGGGGCGATGAGCAGTTCTTC.

There are a few counts of this clonotype. J is TRBJ2-5 and V is TRBV12-3 or TRBV12-4; TRBD1 aligns across 7 bases. The J call may be mistaken, given a closer DNA end match to TRBJ2-1. The CDR3 runs to 14 residues. The CDR3 here is CASGQGEFHNEQFF. DNA of the CDR3: TGTGCCAGCGGGCAGGGGGAGTTCCACAATGAGCAGTTCTTC.

In this sample, this clonotype turned up a few times. This chain joins TRBV20-1 and TRBJ2-5; 7 positions match TRBD2. CDR3 length: 13 amino acids. J gave up 2 bases and V 5 bases, and 5 bases lay outside the gene matches. Germline lookup yields CDR1 DFQATT and CDR2 SNEGSKA (reference sequence). The CDR3 is CSAHPGGQETQYF. The CDR3 DNA follows: TGCAGTGCTCACCCGGGGGGACAAGAGACCCAGTACTTC.

There are a few counts of this clonotype. V is TRBV28 and J is TRBJ2-7; D may be TRBD2 (6 bases). The CDR3 runs 15 residues. Trimming cost V 6 bases and J 2 bases, with 17 bases left between them. CDR1 and CDR2 (germline): MDHEN, SYDVKM. CDR3 region: CASSSLEGWTYEQYV. The CDR3 coding sequence is TGTGCCAGCAGCTCCCTGGAGGGATGGACCTACGAGCAGTACGTC.

This rearrangement joins TRBV7-9 to TRBJ2-1; D remains unclear. Trimming took off 8 bases at V and 5 bases at J, with 7 bases between the two ends. The CDR3 covers 11 residues. Germline V gives CDR1 SEHNR, CDR2 FQNEAQ (reference sequence). The CDR3 DNA is TGTGCCAGCGGTAGACACAATGAGCAGTTCTTC. The encoded protein is CASGRHNEQFF.

This rearrangement joins TRBV15 to TRBJ1-4; possible D gene TRBD1, 5 bases. Trimming took off 0 bases at V and 5 bases at J, with 10 bases between the two ends. This CDR3 has 15 residues. Germline CDR1 LNHNV, CDR2 YYDKDF (reference sequence). This CDR3 is CATSRDFGGNEKLFF. The CDR3 DNA reads as TGTGCCACCAGCAGAGATTTTGGGGGAAATGAAAAACTGTTTTTT.

The chain joins TRBV7-2 to TRBJ2-1; 7 nucleotides align to TRBD1. There are 15 residues in the CDR3. Germline-derived CDR1 and CDR2 are SGHTA and FQGNSA. Unmatched junction bases numbered 10, after V lost 5 bases and J lost 6 bases. The CDR3 spells CASSGETGQGNEQFF. CDR3 nucleotides: TGTGCCAGCAGCGGAGAGACAGGGCAAGGCAATGAGCAGTTCTTC. The whole variable domain, remainder taken from reference TRBV7-2 and TRBJ2-1, is GAGVSQSPSNKVTEKGKDVELRCDPISGHTALYWYRQSLGQGLEFLIYFQGNSAPDKSGLPSDRFSAERTGGSVSTLTIQRTQQEDSAVYLCASSGETGQGNEQFFGPGTRLTVL.

This clonotype was observed a handful of times. At one of its ends the junction is not consistent with the germline gene, which may arise from a read error. The chain recombines TRBV3-1 with TRBJ1-1; D gene ambiguous. This CDR3 has 15 residues. Germline assignment: CDR1 LGHDT and CDR2 YNNKEL (reference sequence). The CDR3 is CASSQGTRPNTGAFF. The CDR3 region has the DNA TGTGCCAGCAGCCAAGGAACTCGGCCGAACACTGGAGCTTTCTTT.

This clonotype has more than one count but fewer than ten. Mismatch with germline at one junction end may stem from a read error. The rearrangement joins TRBV4-1 to TRBJ2-5; maybe TRBD1 (7 bases). CDR3 length: 16 amino acids. Germline loops: CDR1 MGHRA, CDR2 YSYEKL. CDR3 nucleotide sequence: TGCGCCAACAGCCAAGCAGGGGGGCCTAGTCAAGAGACCCGGTACTTC. It specifies CANSQAGGPSQETRYF.

This sequence joins TRBV12-3 or TRBV12-4 and TRBJ2-1, with 10 bases lining up with TRBD1. The assigned J gene may be wrong: the sequence end matches TRBJ2-7 better. This CDR3 has 13 residues. CDR3 protein: CASSPGTGVEQYV. For the CDR3, the DNA is TGTGCCAGCAGTCCCGGGACAGGGGTCGAGCAGTACGTC.

The chain couples TRBV4-1 to TRBJ2-3, with a tentative D call TRBD2 (5 bases). The CDR3 loop spans 16 amino acids. Trimming removed 0 bases from V and 3 bases from J, with 13 bases in between. Per germline, CDR1 MGHRA and CDR2 YSYEKL. The CDR3 coding sequence is TGCGCCAGCAGCCAAGAATCAGCGGCTTCTACAGATACGCAGTATTTT. Amino acid sequence: CASSQESAASTDTQYF.